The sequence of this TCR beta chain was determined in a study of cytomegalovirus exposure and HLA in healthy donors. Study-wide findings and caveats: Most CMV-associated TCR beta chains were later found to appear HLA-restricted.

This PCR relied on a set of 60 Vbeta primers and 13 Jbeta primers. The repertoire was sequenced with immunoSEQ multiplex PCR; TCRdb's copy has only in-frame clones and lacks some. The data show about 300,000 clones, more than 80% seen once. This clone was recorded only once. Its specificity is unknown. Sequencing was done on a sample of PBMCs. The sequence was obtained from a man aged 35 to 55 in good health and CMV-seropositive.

Here the CDR3 reads CASSQQGVLTDTQYF. CDR3 DNA: TGTGCCAGCTCACAACAGGGGGTTCTCACAGATACGCAGTATTTT. The V gene is TRBV18, the J gene TRBJ2-3; 8 nucleotides align to TRBD1. CDR1 and CDR2 from the germline V gene are KGHSH and LQKENI. CDR3 length: 15 residues. The trim removed 4 bases at V and 2 bases at J, leaving 5 bases unmatched.